The rows below give T cell receptor beta chains drawn from one sample of a study of cytomegalovirus exposure and HLA in healthy donors. TCRdb keeps only in-frame clones here, not all; method: immunoSEQ multiplex PCR. Counted here are nearly 110,000 clones, roughly three quarters occurring once; the ten biggest clones make up approximately 2%. The sample was PBMCs. These receptors were taken from a man aged 18 to 30 in good health and CMV-seronegative. CDR3s include the opening cysteine and the closing phenylalanine or tryptophan. A D gene is named only where the DNA matches it firmly. Clone sizes are given selectively: once, few, many, or a class where the clone is expanded.

v_gene	j_gene	abundance	d_gene	CDR3aa	CDR3nt
TRBV29-1	TRBJ2-1	.	.	CSVEEGGFYNEQFF	TGCAGCGTTGAAGAAGGCGGGTTTTACAATGAGCAGTTCTTC
TRBV5-1	TRBJ1-6	.	.	CASNLDGRANSPLHF	TGCGCCAGCAATTTGGACGGGAGGGCTAATTCACCCCTCCACTTT
TRBV7-2	TRBJ1-2	.	.	CASSLWAAPNYGYTF	TGTGCCAGCAGCTTATGGGCAGCCCCTAACTATGGCTACACCTTC
TRBV7-8	TRBJ1-6	few	TRBD1	CASSDSDRVGSPLHF	TGTGCCAGCAGCGACTCGGACAGGGTAGGATCACCCCTCCACTTT
TRBV6-1	TRBJ1-2	few	TRBD1	CASSPTGVTYGYTF	TGTGCCAGCAGCCCTACAGGGGTTACCTATGGCTACACCTTC
TRBV4-1	TRBJ2-5	.	.	CASSQPGGETQYF	TGCGCCAGCAGTCAGCCCGGGGGAGAGACCCAGTACTTC
TRBV6-1	TRBJ2-1	.	.	CASRGGGSEQFF	TGTGCCAGCAGGGGAGGGGGGTCTGAGCAGTTCTTC
TRBV7-2	TRBJ2-2	once	.	CASTKTTTGELFF	TGTGCCAGCACCAAGACTACTACCGGGGAGCTGTTTTTT
TRBV7-3	TRBJ2-3	.	TRBD2	CASSLTRGGTDTQYF	TGTGCCAGCAGCTTAACACGGGGGGGCACAGATACGCAGTATTTT
TRBV10-2	TRBJ1-3	.	.	CASSLGGASGNTIYF	TGCGCCAGCAGTCTCGGGGGTGCCTCTGGAAACACCATATATTTT
TRBV7-2	TRBJ1-5	.	.	CASSLRGLGGAWQPQHF	TGTGCCAGCAGCCTAAGGGGGTTAGGGGGGGCATGGCAGCCCCAGCATTTT
TRBV27	TRBJ2-4	.	TRBD2	CASSTRGGKGNIQYF	TGTGCCAGCAGTACCCGGGGAGGGAAGGGAAACATTCAGTACTTC
TRBV4-3	TRBJ2-7	.	.	CASSQDAGEQYF	TGCGCCAGCAGCCAAGATGCAGGCGAGCAGTACTTC
TRBV18	TRBJ1-2	.	.	CASSPPVGVGYTF	TGTGCCAGCTCACCACCGGTAGGGGTTGGCTACACCTTC
TRBV5-1	TRBJ2-5	.	TRBD2	CASTGLAGDMTQETQYF	TGCGCCAGCACAGGACTTGCGGGGGATATGACCCAAGAGACCCAGTACTTC
TRBV18	TRBJ1-4	.	.	CASSPGEGTNEKLFF	TGTGCCAGCTCCCCAGGCGAGGGAACTAATGAAAAACTGTTTTTT
TRBV7-9	TRBJ1-2	once	TRBD1	CASSSGTGLNYGYTF	TGTGCCAGCAGCTCTGGGACAGGCTTGAATTATGGCTACACCTTC
TRBV29-1	TRBJ1-2	.	.	CSVGSAHYGYTF	TGCAGCGTTGGCTCAGCCCACTACGGCTACACCTTC
TRBV11-1	TRBJ1-1	.	.	CASSPSGTGWGTEAFF	TGTGCCAGCAGCCCCTCGGGCACAGGGTGGGGCACTGAAGCTTTCTTT
TRBV19	TRBJ1-2	once	TRBD1	CASHRDRGDYGYTF	TGTGCCAGCCACCGAGACAGGGGAGACTATGGCTACACCTTC
TRBV6-4	TRBJ2-3	.	TRBD2	CASSELAGSDTQYF	TGTGCCAGCAGTGAACTAGCGGGCTCAGATACGCAGTATTTT
TRBV6-1	TRBJ2-7	few	.	CASSERGIAYEQYF	TGTGCCAGCAGTGAGAGGGGGATCGCCTACGAGCAGTACTTC
TRBV10-3	TRBJ2-5	.	TRBD2	CAISVGLADETQYF	TGTGCCATCAGTGTGGGACTAGCTGATGAGACCCAGTACTTC
TRBV15	TRBJ2-7	.	.	CATSSYPGGVYEQYF	TGTGCCACCAGCAGCTACCCTGGCGGGGTGTACGAGCAGTACTTC
TRBV14	TRBJ2-2	once	.	CASSPLFGELFF	TGTGCCAGCAGCCCCCTTTTCGGGGAGCTGTTTTTT
TRBV5-1	TRBJ2-1	.	TRBD2	CASSLAAGGRNEQFF	TGCGCCAGCAGCTTGGCAGCGGGGGGCCGCAATGAGCAGTTCTTC
TRBV4-3	TRBJ1-4	.	TRBD1	CASSQGKGTGIGRATNEKLFF	TGCGCCAGCAGCCAAGGGAAAGGGACAGGGATTGGTCGTGCAACTAATGAAAAACTGTTTTTT
TRBV5-4	TRBJ1-5	.	.	CASSSGGPGGSNQPQHF	TGTGCCAGCAGCTCCGGCGGCCCCGGAGGAAGCAATCAGCCCCAGCATTTT
TRBV7-9	TRBJ2-3	.	TRBD2	CASSRGGTPGEDTQYF	TGTGCCAGCAGCCGCGGGGGGACTCCGGGCGAAGATACGCAGTATTTT
TRBV6-4	TRBJ2-4	.	TRBD2	CASSDSTSGGANIQYF	TGTGCCAGCAGTGACTCGACTAGCGGGGGGGCCAACATTCAGTACTTC
TRBV5-1	TRBJ2-6	once	TRBD1	CASSYTGAGANVLTF	TGCGCCAGCAGCTATACAGGGGCTGGGGCCAACGTCCTGACTTTC
TRBV7-9	TRBJ1-1	.	.	CASSLGGGTEAFF	TGTGCCAGCAGCTTGGGGGGGGGCACTGAAGCTTTCTTT
TRBV5-1	TRBJ2-5	.	TRBD2	CASSLPSGGYETQYF	TGCGCCAGCAGCTTGCCTAGCGGGGGATATGAGACCCAGTACTTC
TRBV7-2	TRBJ2-1	.	.	CASSLSGGRGGYNEQFF	TGTGCCAGCAGCTTGTCCGGGGGGCGGGGTGGCTACAATGAGCAGTTCTTC
TRBV4-3	TRBJ2-7	.	.	CASSQGLHYEQYF	TGCGCCAGCAGCCAAGGACTCCACTACGAGCAGTACTTC
TRBV9	TRBJ1-5	.	TRBD1	CASSPTGGNQPQHF	TGTGCCAGCAGCCCGACAGGGGGCAATCAGCCCCAGCATTTT
TRBV15	TRBJ1-2	.	.	CATSRVSWETGYTF	TGTGCCACCAGCAGAGTATCGTGGGAGACTGGCTACACCTTC
TRBV10-3	TRBJ1-2	few	TRBD1	CAISSRDSINYGYTF	TGTGCCATCAGTAGCCGGGACAGCATTAACTATGGCTACACCTTC
TRBV7-9	TRBJ1-4	.	TRBD1	CASSLGDRGANEKLFF	TGTGCCAGCAGCTTAGGGGACAGGGGTGCTAATGAAAAACTGTTTTTT
TRBV19	TRBJ1-2	.	.	CASSTRGGAPTNYGYTF	TGTGCCAGTAGTACTAGGGGGGGAGCTCCAACTAACTATGGCTACACCTTC
TRBV7-2	TRBJ2-7	.	.	CASSLATRDEQYF	TGTGCCAGCAGCTTAGCGACGAGGGACGAGCAGTACTTC
TRBV9	TRBJ1-3	.	.	CASSEGIGNTIYF	TGTGCCAGCAGCGAGGGGATTGGAAACACCATATATTTT
TRBV6-5	TRBJ1-6	.	.	CAIKNGVSNNSPLHF	TGTGCCATCAAAAACGGGGTTTCCAATAATTCACCCCTCCACTTT
TRBV6-4	TRBJ2-5	.	TRBD2	CASSAESGGSLGTQYF	TGTGCCAGCAGTGCCGAGAGCGGGGGGTCCTTAGGGACCCAGTACTTC
TRBV6-1	TRBJ1-4	.	.	CASKGGSEKLFF	TGTGCCAGCAAAGGGGGATCCGAAAAACTGTTTTTT